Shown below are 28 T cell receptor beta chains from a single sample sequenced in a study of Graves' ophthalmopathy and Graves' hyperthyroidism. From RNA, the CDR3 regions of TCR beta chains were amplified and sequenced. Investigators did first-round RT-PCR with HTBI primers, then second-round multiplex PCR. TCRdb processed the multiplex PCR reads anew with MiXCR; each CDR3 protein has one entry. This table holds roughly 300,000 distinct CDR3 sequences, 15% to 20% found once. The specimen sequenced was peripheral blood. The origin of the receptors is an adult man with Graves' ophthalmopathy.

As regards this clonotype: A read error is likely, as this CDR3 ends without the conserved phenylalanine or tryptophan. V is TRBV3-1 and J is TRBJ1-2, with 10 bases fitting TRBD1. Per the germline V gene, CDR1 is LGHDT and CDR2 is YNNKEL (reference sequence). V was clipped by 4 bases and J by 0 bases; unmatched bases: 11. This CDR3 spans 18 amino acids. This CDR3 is CASSLGGTGASTNYGYTI. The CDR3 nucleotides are TGTGCCAGCAGCCTAGGAGGGACAGGGGCCTCCACTAACTATGGCTACACCATC.

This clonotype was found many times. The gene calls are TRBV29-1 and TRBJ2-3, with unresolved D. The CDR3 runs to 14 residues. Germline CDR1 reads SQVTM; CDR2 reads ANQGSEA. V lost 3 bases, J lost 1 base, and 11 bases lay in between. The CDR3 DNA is TGCAGCGTTGACTACAAGACTGGCACAGATACGCAGTATTTT. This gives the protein CSVDYKTGTDTQYF.

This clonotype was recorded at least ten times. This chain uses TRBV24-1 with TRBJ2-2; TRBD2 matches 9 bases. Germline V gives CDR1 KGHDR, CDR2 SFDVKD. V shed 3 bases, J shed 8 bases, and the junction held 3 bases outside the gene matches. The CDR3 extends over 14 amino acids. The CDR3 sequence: CATSDPSGMGELFF. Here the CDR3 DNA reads TGTGCCACCAGTGATCCTAGCGGGATGGGGGAGCTGTTTTTT.

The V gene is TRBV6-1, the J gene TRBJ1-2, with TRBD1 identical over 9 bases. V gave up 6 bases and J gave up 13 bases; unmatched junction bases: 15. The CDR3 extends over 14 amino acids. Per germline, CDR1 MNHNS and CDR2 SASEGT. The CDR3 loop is CASRGGQGELCCTF. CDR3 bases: TGTGCCAGCAGGGGGGGACAGGGCGAACTATGTTGCACCTTC.

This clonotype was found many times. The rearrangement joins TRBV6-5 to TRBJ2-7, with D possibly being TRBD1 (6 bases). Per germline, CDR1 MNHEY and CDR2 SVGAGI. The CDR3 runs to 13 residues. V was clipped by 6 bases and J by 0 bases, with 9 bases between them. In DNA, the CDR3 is TGTGCCAGCAGCAACAGGGCCTCCTACGAGCAGTACTTC. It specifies CASSNRASYEQYF.

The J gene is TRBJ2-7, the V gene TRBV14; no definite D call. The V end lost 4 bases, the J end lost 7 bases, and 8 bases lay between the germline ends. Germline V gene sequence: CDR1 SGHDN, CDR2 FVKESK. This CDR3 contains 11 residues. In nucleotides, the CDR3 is TGTGCCAGCAGCCCAGACCGGGAGCAGTACTTC. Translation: CASSPDREQYF.

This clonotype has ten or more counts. Written as DNA, the CDR3 is TGTGCCAGCAGCTTATATTCGGGACCGGAGACCCAGTACTTC. Protein: CASSLYSGPETQYF. The chain couples TRBV11-2 to TRBJ2-5; D tentatively reads TRBD1 or TRBD2 (5 bases each). Trimming took off 2 bases at V and 5 bases at J, with 12 bases between the two ends. CDR1 and CDR2 (germline): SGHAT, FQNNGV. CDR3 size: 14 residues.

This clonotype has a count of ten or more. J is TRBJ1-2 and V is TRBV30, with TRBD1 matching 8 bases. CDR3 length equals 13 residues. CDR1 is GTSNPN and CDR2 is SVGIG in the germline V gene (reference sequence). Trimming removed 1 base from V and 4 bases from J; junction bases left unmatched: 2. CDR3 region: CAWSGDRLYGYTF. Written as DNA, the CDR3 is TGTGCCTGGAGTGGGGACAGGCTCTATGGCTACACCTTC.

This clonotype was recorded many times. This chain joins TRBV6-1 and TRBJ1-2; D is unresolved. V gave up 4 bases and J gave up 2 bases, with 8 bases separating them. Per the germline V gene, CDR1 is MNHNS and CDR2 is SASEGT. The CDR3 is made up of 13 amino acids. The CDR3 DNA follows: TGTGCCAGCAGTGCTGGCCGAAACTATGGCTACACCTTC. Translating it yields CASSAGRNYGYTF.

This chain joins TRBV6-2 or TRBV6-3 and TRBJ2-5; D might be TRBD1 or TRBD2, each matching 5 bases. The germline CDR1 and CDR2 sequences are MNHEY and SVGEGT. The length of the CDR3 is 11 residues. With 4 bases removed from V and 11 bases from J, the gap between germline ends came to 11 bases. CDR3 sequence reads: CASSSPGRQYF. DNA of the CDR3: TGTGCCAGCAGTTCACCAGGGAGACAGTACTTC.

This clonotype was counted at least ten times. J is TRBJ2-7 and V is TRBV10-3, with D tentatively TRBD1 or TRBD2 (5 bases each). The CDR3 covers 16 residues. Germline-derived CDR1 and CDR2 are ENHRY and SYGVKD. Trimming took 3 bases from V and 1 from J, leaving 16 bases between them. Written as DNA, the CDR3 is TGTGCCATCAGTGATGACAGATCGAGAGGGTCCTACGAGCAGTACTTC. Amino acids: CAISDDRSRGSYEQYF.

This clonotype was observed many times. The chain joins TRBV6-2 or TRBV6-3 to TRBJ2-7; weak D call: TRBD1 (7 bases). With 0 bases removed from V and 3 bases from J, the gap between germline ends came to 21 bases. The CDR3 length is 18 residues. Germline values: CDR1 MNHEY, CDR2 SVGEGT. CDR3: CASSYSNPRRGRIYEQYF. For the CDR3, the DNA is TGTGCCAGCAGTTACTCGAATCCTAGGAGGGGGCGCATCTACGAGCAGTACTTC.

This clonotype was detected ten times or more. CDR3 nucleotides: TGCGTAGGGGGACAGAACACCGGGGAGCTGTTTTTT. Protein sequence: CVGGQNTGELFF. The genes are TRBV29-1 and TRBJ2-2; maybe TRBD1 (6 bases). There are 12 residues in the CDR3. The germline V gene encodes CDR1 SQVTM and CDR2 ANQGSEA.

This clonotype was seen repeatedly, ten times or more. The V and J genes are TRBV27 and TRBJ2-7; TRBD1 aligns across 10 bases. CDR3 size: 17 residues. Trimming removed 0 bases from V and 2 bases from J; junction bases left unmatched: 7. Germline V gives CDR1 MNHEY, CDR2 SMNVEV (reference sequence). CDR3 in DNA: TGTGCCAGCAGTTTATCCCTTCGGGACAGGGGCCCCTACGAGCAGTACTTC. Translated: CASSLSLRDRGPYEQYF.

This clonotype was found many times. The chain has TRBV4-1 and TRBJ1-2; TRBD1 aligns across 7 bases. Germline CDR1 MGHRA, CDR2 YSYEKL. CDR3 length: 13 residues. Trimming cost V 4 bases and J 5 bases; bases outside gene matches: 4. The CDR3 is CASSPRQGYGYTF. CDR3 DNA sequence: TGCGCCAGCAGCCCTCGACAGGGATATGGCTACACCTTC.

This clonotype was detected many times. The CDR3 coding sequence is TGTGCCACTACCTTCCAGGGGTTATCCTACGAGCAGTACTTC. Translation: CATTFQGLSYEQYF. The rearrangement joins TRBV6-1 to TRBJ2-7; weak D call: TRBD1 (6 bases). Trimming took 10 bases from V and 1 from J, leaving 17 bases between them. The CDR3 totals 14 residues. Per the germline V gene, CDR1 is MNHNS and CDR2 is SASEGT.

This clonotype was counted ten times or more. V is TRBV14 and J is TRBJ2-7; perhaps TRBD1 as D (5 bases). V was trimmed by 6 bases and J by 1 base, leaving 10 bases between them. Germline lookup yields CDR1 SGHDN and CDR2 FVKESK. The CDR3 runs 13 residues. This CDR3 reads CASRLTGSYEQYF. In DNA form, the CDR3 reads TGTGCCAGCAGACTAACAGGATCCTACGAGCAGTACTTC.

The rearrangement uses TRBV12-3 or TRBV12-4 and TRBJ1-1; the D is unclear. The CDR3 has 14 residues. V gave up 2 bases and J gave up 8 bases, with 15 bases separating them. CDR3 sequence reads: CASSLLQAVTEAFF. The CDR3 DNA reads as TGTGCCAGCAGTTTATTGCAGGCAGTCACCGAAGCTTTCTTT.

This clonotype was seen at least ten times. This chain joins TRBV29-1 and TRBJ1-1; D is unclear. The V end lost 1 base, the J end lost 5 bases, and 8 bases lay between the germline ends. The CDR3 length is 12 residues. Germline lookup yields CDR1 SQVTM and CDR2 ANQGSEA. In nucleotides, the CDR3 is TGCAGCGTTGAAGCGGGTCGGACTGAAGCTTTCTTT. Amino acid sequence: CSVEAGRTEAFF.

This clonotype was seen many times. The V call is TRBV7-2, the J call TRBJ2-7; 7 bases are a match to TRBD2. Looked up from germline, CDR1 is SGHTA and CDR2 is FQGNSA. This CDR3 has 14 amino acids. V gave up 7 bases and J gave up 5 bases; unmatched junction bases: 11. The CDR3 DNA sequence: TGTGCCAGCAAGACTAGCTGGGCAGTAGACGAGCAGTACTTC. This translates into CASKTSWAVDEQYF.

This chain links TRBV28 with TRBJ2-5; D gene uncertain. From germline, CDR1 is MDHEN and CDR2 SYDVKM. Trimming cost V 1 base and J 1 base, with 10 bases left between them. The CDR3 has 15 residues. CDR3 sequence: CASSLLLASQETQYF. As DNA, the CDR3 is TGTGCCAGCAGTTTATTGTTGGCATCCCAAGAGACCCAGTACTTC.

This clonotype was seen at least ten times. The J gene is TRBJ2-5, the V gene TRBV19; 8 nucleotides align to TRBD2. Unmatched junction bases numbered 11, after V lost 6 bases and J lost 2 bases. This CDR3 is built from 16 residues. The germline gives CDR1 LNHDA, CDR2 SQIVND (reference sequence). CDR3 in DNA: TGTGCCAGTAGCGTCTACATCGGGACTAGTCAAGAGACCCAGTACTTC. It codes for CASSVYIGTSQETQYF.

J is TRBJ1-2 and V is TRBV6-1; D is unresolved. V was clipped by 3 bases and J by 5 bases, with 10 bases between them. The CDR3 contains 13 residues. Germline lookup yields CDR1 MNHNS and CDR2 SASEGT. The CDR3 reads CASSDQGGYGYTF. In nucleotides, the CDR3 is TGTGCCAGCAGTGACCAAGGAGGATATGGCTACACCTTC.

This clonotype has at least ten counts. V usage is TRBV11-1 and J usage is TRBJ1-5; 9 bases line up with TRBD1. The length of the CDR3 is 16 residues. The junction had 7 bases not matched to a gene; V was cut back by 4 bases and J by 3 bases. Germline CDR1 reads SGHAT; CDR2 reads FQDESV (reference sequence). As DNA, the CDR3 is TGTGCCAGCAGCTCCGCCGACAGGGGGAACAATCAGCCCCAGCATTTT. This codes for CASSSADRGNNQPQHF.

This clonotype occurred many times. CDR3 sequence: CASSLDRGRGSEAFF. The CDR3 bases are TGTGCCAGCAGCTTAGACAGGGGAAGAGGTAGTGAAGCTTTCTTT. The chain links TRBV13 to TRBJ1-1, with TRBD1 identical over 7 bases. Germline-derived CDR1 and CDR2 are PRHDT and FYEKMQ (reference sequence). CDR3 length: 15 amino acids. V lost 1 base and J lost 7; bases outside the gene matches: 9.

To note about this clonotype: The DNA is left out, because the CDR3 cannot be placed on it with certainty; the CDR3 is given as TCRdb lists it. CDR3 loop: CASSVGTGAELYF. The chain uses TRBV9 and TRBJ2-7; the table's D gene call, TRBD1, was not cross checked with the DNA. The CDR3 spans 13 amino acids, including both terminal residues. Looked up from germline, CDR1 is SGDLS and CDR2 is YYNGEE.

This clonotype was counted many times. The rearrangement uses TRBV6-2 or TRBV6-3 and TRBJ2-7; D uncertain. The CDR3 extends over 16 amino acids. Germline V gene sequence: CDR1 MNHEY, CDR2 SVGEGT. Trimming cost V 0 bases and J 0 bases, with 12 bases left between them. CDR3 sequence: CASSYSGMENSYEQYF. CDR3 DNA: TGTGCCAGCAGTTACTCAGGCATGGAGAACTCCTACGAGCAGTACTTC.

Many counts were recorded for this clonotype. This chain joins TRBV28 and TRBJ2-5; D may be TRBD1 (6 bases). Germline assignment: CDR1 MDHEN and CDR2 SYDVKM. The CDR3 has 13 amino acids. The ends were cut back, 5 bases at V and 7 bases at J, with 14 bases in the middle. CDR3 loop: CASSPTGVRTQYF. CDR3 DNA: TGTGCCAGCAGTCCGACAGGAGTTCGGACCCAGTACTTC.